A selection of T cell receptor beta chains follows, all from one sample in a study of blood T cell repertoires in COVID-19. Sequencing used immunoSEQ multiplex PCR; TCRdb keeps in-frame clones, though not all of them. The repertoire holds some 150,000 clones, with 80% to 90% as singletons. What was sequenced was peripheral blood. The receptors were gathered from a woman aged 60-75 years with COVID-19, enrolled during active disease. Both conserved end residues are part of each CDR3. A D gene is named only where the DNA matches it firmly. A clone size is listed for some rows: how often the clone was seen (once, few, many), or a class if it is expanded.

TRBJ1-4 TRBD1 . TRBV5-1 CASSLAGTGGEKLFF TGCGCCAGCAGCTTGGCCGGGACAGGGGGTGAAAAACTGTTTTTT
TRBJ1-2 . . TRBV7-3 CASSQTGDDYGYTF TGTGCCAGCAGCCAAACGGGGGACGACTATGGCTACACCTTC
TRBJ1-5 . . TRBV28 CASSPFIQGPFNQPQHF TGTGCCAGCAGCCCCTTCATACAGGGACCCTTCAATCAGCCCCAGCATTTT
TRBJ2-7 TRBD2 . TRBV28 CASSITGTKSYEQYF TGTGCCAGCAGCATAACGGGGACTAAATCCTACGAGCAGTACTTC
TRBJ1-5 TRBD1 . TRBV6-5 CASSLGTGVLQPQHF TGTGCCAGCAGTTTAGGAACAGGGGTCCTTCAGCCCCAGCATTTT
TRBJ2-3 . . TRBV3-1/TRBV3-2 CASSQRRADTQYF TGTGCCAGCAGCCAACGGAGGGCAGATACGCAGTATTTT
TRBJ2-2 . . TRBV15 CATSRDRSLGTGELFF TGTGCCACCAGCAGAGATCGGAGCTTGGGCACCGGGGAGCTGTTTTTT
TRBJ2-1 TRBD2 . TRBV7-9 CASSLLAGVGYNEQFF TGTGCCAGCAGCTTACTCGCGGGGGTCGGCTACAATGAGCAGTTCTTC
TRBJ1-1 TRBD1 . TRBV7-8 CASSPRTGGASTEAFF TGTGCCAGCAGCCCACGGACAGGGGGCGCATCCACTGAAGCTTTCTTT
TRBJ2-3 . . TRBV11-3 CASSLDQEGSQYF TGTGCCAGCAGCTTAGATCAGGAGGGGTCGCAGTATTTT
TRBJ1-3 . . TRBV4-3 CASSQLGAGNTIYF TGCGCCAGCAGCCAGCTAGGGGCTGGAAACACCATATATTTT
TRBJ2-1 TRBD2 . TRBV3-1/TRBV3-2 CASSQGTSGGPYNEQFF TGTGCCAGCAGCCAAGGGACTAGCGGGGGCCCCTACAATGAGCAGTTCTTC
TRBJ2-7 TRBD2 . TRBV5-4 CASSLPGTTSPYEQYF TGTGCCAGCAGCTTGCCCGGGACTACTAGCCCCTACGAGCAGTACTTC
TRBJ1-6 . . TRBV10-3 CAIQGFNSPLHF TGTGCCATACAGGGTTTTAATTCACCCCTCCACTTT
TRBJ1-6 TRBD1 few TRBV4-2 CASSPRGQVYNSPLHF TGTGCCAGCAGCCCCAGGGGGCAGGTCTATAATTCACCCCTCCACTTT
TRBJ1-3 . . TRBV2 CASSEARTGGNTIYF TGTGCCAGCAGTGAAGCGCGTACAGGGGGAAACACCATATATTTT
TRBJ1-2 . . TRBV9 CASSETGLSYGYTF TGTGCCAGCAGCGAGACAGGCCTCTCCTATGGCTACACCTTC
TRBJ2-5 TRBD2 . TRBV2 CASSPGLAGVETQYF TGTGCCAGCAGTCCGGGACTAGCGGGGGTTGAGACCCAGTACTTC
TRBJ2-1 . . TRBV15 CATSRRNPGGRPKNEQFF TGTGCCACCAGCAGAAGAAATCCAGGGGGGCGTCCCAAGAATGAGCAGTTCTTC
TRBJ1-2 TRBD1 . TRBV7-9 CASNAGTGVYGYTF TGTGCCAGCAATGCCGGGACAGGGGTCTATGGCTACACCTTC
TRBJ1-5 TRBD1 . TRBV3-1/TRBV3-2 CATTIEISGTGNQPQHF TGTGCCACCACCATCGAAATCTCCGGGACAGGCAATCAGCCCCAGCATTTT
TRBJ1-1 . . TRBV9 CASSANTGTWNTEAFF TGTGCCAGCAGCGCCAATACCGGGACATGGAACACTGAAGCTTTCTTT
TRBJ1-2 TRBD1 . TRBV19 CASSIHGTGTGKNSYGYTF TGTGCCAGTAGTATCCACGGAACAGGGACAGGAAAGAATAGCTATGGCTACACCTTC
TRBJ2-7 . . TRBV3-1/TRBV3-2 CASSQPFGGVVYEQYF TGTGCCAGCAGCCAACCTTTTGGCGGTGTGGTCTACGAGCAGTACTTC
TRBJ2-1 TRBD2 . TRBV10-1 CASSEGGGGYNEQFF TGCGCCAGCAGTGAGGGCGGGGGGGGATACAATGAGCAGTTCTTC
TRBJ2-3 . . TRBV19 CASSQTGPTDTQYF TGTGCCAGTAGCCAAACAGGTCCCACAGATACGCAGTATTTT
TRBJ2-3 TRBD2 . TRBV4-2 CASSQDSAGGMSTDTQYF TGTGCCAGCAGCCAAGATTCGGCGGGGGGGATGAGCACGGATACGCAGTATTTT
TRBJ2-5 . . TRBV5-1 CASSLDSGGGETQYF TGCGCCAGCAGCTTGGATTCGGGGGGCGGAGAGACCCAGTACTTC
TRBJ2-2 . . TRBV20-1 CSASRRGSGELFF TGCAGTGCTAGTCGCAGGGGTTCCGGGGAGCTGTTTTTT
TRBJ1-5 . once TRBV6-2/TRBV6-3 CASSAGWPQHF TGTGCCAGCAGTGCGGGTTGGCCCCAGCATTTT
TRBJ2-3 . . TRBV2 CASSDRRLAAIGTQYF TGTGCCAGCAGTGACCGTCGTCTAGCTGCCATCGGTACGCAGTATTTT
TRBJ2-3 . few TRBV9 CASSVEEASTDTQYF TGTGCCAGCAGCGTAGAGGAGGCTAGCACAGATACGCAGTATTTT
TRBJ1-1 . . TRBV5-6 CASSLLQYRDEAFF TGTGCCAGCAGCCTTCTCCAATACAGGGATGAAGCTTTCTTT
TRBJ2-1 . . TRBV5-4 CASKGDEQFF TGTGCCAGCAAGGGAGATGAGCAGTTCTTC
TRBJ2-7 TRBD2 . TRBV27 CASRPTSESSYEQYF TGTGCCAGCCGACCCACTAGCGAAAGCTCCTACGAGCAGTACTTC
TRBJ1-2 TRBD1 . TRBV13 CASSARDRNYGYTF TGTGCCAGCAGCGCCCGGGACAGAAACTATGGCTACACCTTC
TRBJ2-7 . once TRBV5-1 CASSLGVGSYEQYF TGCGCCAGCAGCTTGGGAGTTGGGAGCTACGAGCAGTACTTC
TRBJ1-3 . . TRBV4-1 CASSQATGSGNTIYF TGCGCCAGCAGCCAAGCGACAGGCTCTGGAAACACCATATATTTT